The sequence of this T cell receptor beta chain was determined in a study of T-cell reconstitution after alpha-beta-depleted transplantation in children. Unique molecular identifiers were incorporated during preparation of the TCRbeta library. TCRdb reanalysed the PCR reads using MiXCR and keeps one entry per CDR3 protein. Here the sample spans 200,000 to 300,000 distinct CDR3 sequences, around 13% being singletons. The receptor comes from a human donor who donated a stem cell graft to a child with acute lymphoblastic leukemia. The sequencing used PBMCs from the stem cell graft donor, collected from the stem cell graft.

The CDR3 bases are TGTGCCAGCAGTTTAATAGGGAAGAACCTCGGGCCCCAGCATTTT. Its translation: CASSLIGKNLGPQHF. This chain uses TRBV27 with TRBJ1-5; D remains unclear. Germline CDR1 MNHEY, CDR2 SMNVEV (reference sequence). CDR3 length equals 15 residues. The germline V and J ends were trimmed by 2 bases and 9 bases, with 17 bases remaining between them.